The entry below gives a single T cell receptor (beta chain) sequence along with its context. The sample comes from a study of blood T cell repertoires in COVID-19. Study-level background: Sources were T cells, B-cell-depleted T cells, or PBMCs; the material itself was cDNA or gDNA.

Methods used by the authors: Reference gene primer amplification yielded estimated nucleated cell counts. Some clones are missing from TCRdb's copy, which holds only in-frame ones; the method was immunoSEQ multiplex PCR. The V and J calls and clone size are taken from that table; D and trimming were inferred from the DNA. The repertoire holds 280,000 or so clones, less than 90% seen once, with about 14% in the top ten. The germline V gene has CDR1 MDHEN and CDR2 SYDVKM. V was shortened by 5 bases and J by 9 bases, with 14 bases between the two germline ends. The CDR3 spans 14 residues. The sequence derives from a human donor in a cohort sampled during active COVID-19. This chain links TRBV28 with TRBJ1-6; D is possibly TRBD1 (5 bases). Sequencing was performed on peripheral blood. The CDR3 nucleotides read TGTGCCAGCAGTCCGGGACTTCTAGGTTCACCCCTCCACTTT. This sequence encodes CASSPGLLGSPLHF.